The 8 T cell receptor beta chains in this list originate from one sample, sequenced in a study of CD8 T cells in ankylosing spondylitis. TCRdb called the 5' RACE reads again in MiXCR, with one record for every CDR3 protein. The sample holds about 36,000 distinct CDR3 sequences, about 6% seen once. Sequencing was done on a sample of blood, either unsorted or a sorted T cell fraction (not recorded which). The source is a male donor with ankylosing spondylitis or in good health (not recorded which).

This clonotype was picked up many times. The chain joins TRBV7-6 to TRBJ2-5, with no clear D. Germline CDR1 is SGHVS and CDR2 is FNYEAQ. V lost 4 bases to trimming and J lost 0 bases, with 6 bases between them. The CDR3 totals 13 residues. DNA for the CDR3: TGTGCCAGCAGCTACATGTACCAAGAGACCCAGTACTTC. Its translation: CASSYMYQETQYF.

This clonotype was seen repeatedly, ten times or more. The genes are TRBV6-5 and TRBJ1-1; tentatively, D is TRBD1 (5 bases). The V end lost 2 bases, the J end lost 4 bases, and 17 bases lay between the germline ends. The CDR3 contains 16 residues. The germline CDR1 and CDR2 sequences are MNHEY and SVGAGI. In DNA, the CDR3 is TGTGCCAGCAGTTACGCATTCCAACCAGGGTCCACTGAAGCTTTCTTT. Residues: CASSYAFQPGSTEAFF.

This clonotype was found many times. The V call is TRBV27, the J call TRBJ1-1; no clear D. This CDR3 spans 13 amino acids. V lost 5 bases, J lost 10 bases, and 17 bases lay in between. Per germline, CDR1 MNHEY and CDR2 SMNVEV (reference sequence). The CDR3, as DNA: TGTGCCAGCAGTCCGGGCCCCAGTGTGTCAGCTTTCTTT. This translates into CASSPGPSVSAFF.

This clonotype was counted ten times or more. The chain uses TRBV20-1 and TRBJ2-1; a weak D match, TRBD2 (6 bases). In germline, CDR1 is DFQATT, CDR2 SNEGSKA (reference sequence). V dropped 3 bases and J dropped 4 bases, with 10 bases sitting between them. This CDR3 region has 13 residues. The CDR3 region has the DNA TGCAGTGCTAGGTCTAGCGTATACAATGAGCAGTTCTTC. Protein product: CSARSSVYNEQFF.

In this sample, this clonotype turned up many times. This chain uses TRBV5-1 with TRBJ2-7; D is possibly TRBD1 or TRBD2 (5 bases each). The germline gives CDR1 SGHRS, CDR2 YFSETQ. Trimming left V 4 bases short and J 2 bases short, with 13 bases between. This CDR3 contains 14 residues. The CDR3, as DNA: TGCGCCAGCAGCCACCGGGACGGAGCCTACGAGCAGTACTTC. Its translation: CASSHRDGAYEQYF.

This clonotype has a count of ten or more. The chain links TRBV6-2 or TRBV6-3 to TRBJ1-5; D remains unclear. V was clipped by 0 bases and J by 2 bases, with 8 bases between them. Germline CDR1 MNHEY, CDR2 SVGEGT. The CDR3 has 15 amino acids. The CDR3 protein is CASSYSAGRNQPQHF. CDR3 coding DNA: TGTGCCAGCAGTTACTCAGCGGGCCGCAATCAGCCCCAGCATTTT.

This clonotype was seen at least ten times. V and J are TRBV7-8 and TRBJ2-2, with D perhaps given as TRBD1 or TRBD2 (5 bases each). Germline CDR1 and CDR2: SGHVS and FQNEAQ. This CDR3 contains 15 residues. V was clipped by 6 bases and J by 1 base, with 12 bases between them. The DNA of the CDR3 is TGTGCCAGCAGATGGGGACCGAAGAACACCGGGGAGCTGTTTTTT. This gives the protein CASRWGPKNTGELFF.

This clonotype was recorded many times. V and J are TRBV18 and TRBJ1-4; D uncertain. V lost 2 bases and J lost 7, with 11 bases in between. The CDR3 loop spans 14 amino acids. Looked up from germline, CDR1 is KGHSH and CDR2 is LQKENI. This chain's CDR3 is CASSPWAAGEKLFF. DNA of the CDR3: TGTGCCAGCTCACCATGGGCCGCGGGTGAAAAACTGTTTTTT.